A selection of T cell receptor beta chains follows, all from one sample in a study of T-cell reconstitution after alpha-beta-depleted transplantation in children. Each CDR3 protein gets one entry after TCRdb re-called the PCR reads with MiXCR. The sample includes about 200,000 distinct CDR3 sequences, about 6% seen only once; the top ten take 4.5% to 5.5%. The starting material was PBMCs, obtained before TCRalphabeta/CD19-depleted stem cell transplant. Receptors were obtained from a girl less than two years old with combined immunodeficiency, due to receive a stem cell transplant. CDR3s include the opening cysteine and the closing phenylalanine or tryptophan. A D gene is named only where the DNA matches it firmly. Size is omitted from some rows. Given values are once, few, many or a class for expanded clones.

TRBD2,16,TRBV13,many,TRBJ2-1,CASSWGSGGPYGEQFF,TGTGCCAGCAGCTGGGGATCGGGAGGGCCCTACGGTGAGCAGTTCTTC
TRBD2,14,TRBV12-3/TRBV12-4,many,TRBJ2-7,CASRPPGLAGEQYF,TGTGCCAGCAGGCCCCCGGGACTAGCGGGGGAACAGTACTTC
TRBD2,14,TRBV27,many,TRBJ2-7,CASSPPGLAYEQYF,TGTGCCAGCAGCCCACCGGGACTAGCCTACGAGCAGTACTTC
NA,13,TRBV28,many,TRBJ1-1,CASSSWGSTEAFF,TGTGCCAGCAGTTCCTGGGGGAGCACTGAAGCTTTCTTT
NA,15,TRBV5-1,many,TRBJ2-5,CASSLALARQETQYF,TGCGCCAGCAGCTTGGCCCTTGCTCGCCAAGAGACCCAGTACTTC
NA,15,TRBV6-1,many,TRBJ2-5,CASLVWEGARETQYF,TGTGCCAGCCTTGTGTGGGAAGGGGCAAGAGAGACCCAGTACTTC
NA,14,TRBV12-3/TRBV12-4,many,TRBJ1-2,CASSLARRGYGYTF,TGTGCCAGCAGTTTAGCGAGGCGCGGCTATGGCTACACCTTC
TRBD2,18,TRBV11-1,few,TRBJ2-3,CASSLVASGLSATDTQYF,TGTGCCAGCAGCTTAGTAGCATCGGGACTAAGCGCCACAGATACGCAGTATTTT
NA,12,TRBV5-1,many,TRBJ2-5,CASSSTSSTQYF,TGCGCCAGCAGCTCCACTTCTTCGACCCAGTACTTC
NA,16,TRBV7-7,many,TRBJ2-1,CASSLSGRRNYNEQFF,TGTGCTAGCAGCTTATCCGGGCGGCGGAACTACAATGAGCAGTTCTTC
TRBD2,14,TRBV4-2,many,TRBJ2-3,CASSPSGEVDTQYF,TGTGCCAGCAGCCCTAGCGGGGAGGTGGATACGCAGTATTTT
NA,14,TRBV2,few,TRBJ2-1,CATRPTVTYNEQFF,TGTGCAACCCGCCCAACAGTCACCTACAATGAGCAGTTCTTC
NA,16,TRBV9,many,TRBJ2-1,CASSVGRGEYYNEQFF,TGTGCCAGCAGCGTAGGGAGGGGGGAGTACTACAATGAGCAGTTCTTC
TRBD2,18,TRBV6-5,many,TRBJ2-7,CASSSGTSGGLDSYEQYF,TGTGCCAGCAGTTCCGGGACTAGCGGGGGGCTAGACTCCTACGAGCAGTACTTC
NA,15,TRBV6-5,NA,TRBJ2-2,CASSLSRSNTGELFF,TGTGCCAGCAGTTTATCCAGGTCCAACACCGGGGAGCTGTTTTTT
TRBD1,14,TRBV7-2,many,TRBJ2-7,CASTPRQGSYEQYF,TGTGCCAGCACCCCCCGACAGGGGTCCTACGAGCAGTACTTC
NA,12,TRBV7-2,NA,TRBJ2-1,CASSWDWDEQFF,TGTGCCAGCAGCTGGGATTGGGATGAGCAGTTCTTC
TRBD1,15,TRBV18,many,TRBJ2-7,CASSATAGTGYEQYF,TGTGCCAGCTCAGCAACTGCCGGGACAGGATACGAGCAGTACTTC
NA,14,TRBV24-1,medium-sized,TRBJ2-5,CATSDPDGKETQYF,TGTGCCACCAGTGATCCCGACGGGAAAGAGACCCAGTACTTC
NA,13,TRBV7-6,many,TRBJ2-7,CASSRDTTYEQYF,TGTGCCAGCAGCCGGGACACAACCTACGAGCAGTACTTC
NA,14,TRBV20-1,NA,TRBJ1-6,CSAPTPTNNSPLHF,TGCAGTGCCCCGACACCTACTAATAATTCACCCCTCCACTTT
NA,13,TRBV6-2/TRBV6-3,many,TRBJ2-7,CASSYSTHHEQYF,TGTGCCAGCAGTTACTCAACCCACCACGAGCAGTACTTC
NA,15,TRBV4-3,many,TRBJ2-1,CASSQGGILYNEQFF,TGCGCCAGCAGCCAAGGCGGGATCTTGTACAATGAGCAGTTCTTC
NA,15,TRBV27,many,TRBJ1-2,CASSFGHRGPYGYTF,TGTGCCAGCAGTTTCGGCCACCGAGGTCCCTATGGCTACACCTTC
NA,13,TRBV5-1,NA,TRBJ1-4,CASSFQVDEKLFF,TGCGCCAGCAGCTTCCAGGTGGATGAAAAACTGTTTTTT
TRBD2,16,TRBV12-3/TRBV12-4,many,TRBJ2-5,CASSFGLAALGETQYF,TGTGCCAGCAGTTTTGGTCTAGCGGCCCTAGGGGAGACCCAGTACTTC
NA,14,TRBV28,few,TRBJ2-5,CASSFRGSQETQYF,TGTGCCAGCAGTTTTCGAGGGAGCCAGGAGACCCAGTACTTC
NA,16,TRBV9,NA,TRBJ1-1,CASSRGGNRSNTEAFF,TGTGCCAGCAGCCGCGGGGGTAACAGATCGAACACTGAAGCTTTCTTT
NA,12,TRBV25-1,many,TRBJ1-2,CASRGTYYGYTF,TGTGCCAGCAGGGGGACGTACTATGGCTACACCTTC
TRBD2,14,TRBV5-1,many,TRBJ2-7,CASSPGTSFYEQYF,TGCGCCAGCAGCCCCGGGACTAGCTTCTACGAGCAGTACTTC
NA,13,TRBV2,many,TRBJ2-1,CASRSDWSGEQFF,TGTGCCAGCAGATCGGACTGGTCGGGTGAGCAGTTCTTC
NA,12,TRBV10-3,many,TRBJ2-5,CAISESRETQYF,TGTGCCATCAGTGAGAGCCGAGAGACCCAGTACTTC
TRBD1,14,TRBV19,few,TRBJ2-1,CASSIENRGNEQFF,TGTGCCAGTAGTATAGAGAACAGGGGTAATGAGCAGTTCTTC
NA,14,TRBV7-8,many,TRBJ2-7,CASSLAGSSYEQYF,TGTGCCAGCAGCTTAGCGGGGAGCTCCTACGAGCAGTACTTC
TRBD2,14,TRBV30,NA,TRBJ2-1,CAWMIAGVDNEQFF,TGTGCCTGGATGATAGCGGGGGTCGACAATGAGCAGTTCTTC
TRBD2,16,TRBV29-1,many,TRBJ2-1,CSVGGVLADYYNEQFF,TGCAGCGTTGGAGGGGTACTAGCGGATTACTACAATGAGCAGTTCTTC
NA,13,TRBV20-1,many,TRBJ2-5,CSARATRSETQYF,TGCAGTGCGAGGGCCACCCGTTCGGAGACCCAGTACTTC
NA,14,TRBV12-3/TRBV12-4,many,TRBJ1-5,CASTLGDGNQPQHF,TGTGCCAGCACCCTCGGGGACGGGAATCAGCCCCAGCATTTT
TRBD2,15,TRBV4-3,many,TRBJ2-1,CASSQGREPYNEQFF,TGCGCCAGCAGCCAAGGGCGGGAGCCCTACAATGAGCAGTTCTTC
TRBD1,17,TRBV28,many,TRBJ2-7,CASSPPPWTGYAYEQYF,TGTGCCAGCAGTCCCCCCCCCTGGACAGGGTATGCCTACGAGCAGTACTTC
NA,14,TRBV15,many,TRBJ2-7,CATSRDGGSYEQYF,TGTGCCACCAGCAGAGATGGCGGCTCCTACGAGCAGTACTTC
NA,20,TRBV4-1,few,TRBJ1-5,CASSQDRPGYDLGRNQPQHF,TGCGCCAGCAGCCAAGATCGGCCGGGGTATGATCTTGGGAGGAATCAGCCCCAGCATTTT
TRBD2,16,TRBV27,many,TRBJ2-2,CASSPRLAGVTGELFF,TGTGCCAGCAGTCCGCGACTAGCGGGAGTGACCGGGGAGCTGTTTTTT
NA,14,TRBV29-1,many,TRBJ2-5,CSVRKGLLQETQYF,TGCAGCGTTCGCAAAGGACTACTCCAAGAGACCCAGTACTTC
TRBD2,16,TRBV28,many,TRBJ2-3,CASSLRREGLGDTQYF,TGTGCCAGCAGTTTAAGGCGGGAGGGCCTTGGAGATACGCAGTATTTT
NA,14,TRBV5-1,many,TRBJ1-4,CASSSRALNEKLFF,TGCGCCAGCAGCTCCCGGGCCCTTAATGAAAAACTGTTTTTT